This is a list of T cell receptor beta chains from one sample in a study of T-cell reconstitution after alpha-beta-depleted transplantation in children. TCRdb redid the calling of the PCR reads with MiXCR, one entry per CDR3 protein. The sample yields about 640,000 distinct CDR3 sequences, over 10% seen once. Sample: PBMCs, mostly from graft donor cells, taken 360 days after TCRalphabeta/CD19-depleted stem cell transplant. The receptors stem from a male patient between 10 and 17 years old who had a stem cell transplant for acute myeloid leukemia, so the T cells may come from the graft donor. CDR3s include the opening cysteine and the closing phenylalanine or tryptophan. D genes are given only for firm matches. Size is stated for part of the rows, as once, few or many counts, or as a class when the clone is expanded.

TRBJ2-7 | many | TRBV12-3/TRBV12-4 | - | CASSFLRDPGYEQYF | TGTGCCAGCAGTTTTCTCCGGGACCCAGGCTACGAGCAGTACTTC
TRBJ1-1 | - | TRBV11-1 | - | CASADLNLGYSRVRPNTEAFF | TGTGCCAGCGCCGACCTAAATTTAGGGTACTCTCGAGTTAGACCGAACACTGAAGCTTTCTTT
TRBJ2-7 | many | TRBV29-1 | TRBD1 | CSVEWTGRTYEQYF | TGCAGCGTTGAATGGACAGGGAGGACCTACGAGCAGTACTTC
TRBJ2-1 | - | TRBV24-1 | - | CATSGRGTTYNEQFF | TGTGCCACCAGTGGTAGGGGGACCACTTACAATGAGCAGTTCTTC
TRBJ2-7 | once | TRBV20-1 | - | CSGTGSVYEQYF | TGCAGTGGAACCGGGTCCGTCTACGAGCAGTACTTC
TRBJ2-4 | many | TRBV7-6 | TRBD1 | CASSLGTGLAKNIQYF | TGTGCCAGCAGCTTAGGGACAGGGCTAGCCAAAAACATTCAGTACTTC
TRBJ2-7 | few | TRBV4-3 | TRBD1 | CASSQGFGQGSSYEQYF | TGCGCCAGCAGCCAAGGCTTCGGACAGGGGAGCTCCTACGAGCAGTACTTC
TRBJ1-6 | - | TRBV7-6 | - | CASSLGGGFDSYNSPLHF | TGTGCCAGCAGCTTAGGGGGAGGGTTCGACTCCTATAATTCACCCCTCCACTTT
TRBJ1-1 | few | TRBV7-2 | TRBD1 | CASSLAGRADRGDDEAFF | TGTGCCAGCAGCTTAGCCGGAAGGGCTGACAGGGGTGATGATGAAGCTTTCTTT
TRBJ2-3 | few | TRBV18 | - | CASSPKTDTQYF | TGTGCCAGCTCACCAAAGACAGATACGCAGTATTTT
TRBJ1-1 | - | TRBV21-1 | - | CASSKKVGQGLNTEAFF | TGTGCCAGCAGCAAAAAGGTGGGACAGGGGCTGAACACTGAAGCTTTCTTT
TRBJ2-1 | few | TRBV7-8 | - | CASSFTVRGRERNNEQFF | TGTGCCAGCAGCTTTACGGTTCGGGGGCGCGAACGAAACAATGAGCAGTTCTTC
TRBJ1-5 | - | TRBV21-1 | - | CASSKAGRGQPQHF | TGTGCCAGCAGCAAAGCTGGGAGGGGTCAGCCCCAGCATTTT
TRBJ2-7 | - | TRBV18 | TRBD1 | CASSPLEQGAGLEQYF | TGTGCCAGCTCACCCCTTGAACAGGGGGCAGGATTGGAGCAGTACTTC
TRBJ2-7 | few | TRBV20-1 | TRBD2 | CSARGGLAGDGLIYEQYF | TGCAGTGCTAGAGGAGGACTAGCGGGAGACGGTTTAATCTACGAGCAGTACTTC
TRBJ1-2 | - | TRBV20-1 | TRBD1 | CSARGGTGASGYTF | TGCAGTGCTAGAGGGGGGACAGGGGCTTCCGGCTACACCTTC
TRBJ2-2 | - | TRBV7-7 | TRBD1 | CASSLARQGETGELFF | TGTGCTAGCAGCTTAGCGAGACAGGGTGAGACCGGGGAGCTGTTTTTT
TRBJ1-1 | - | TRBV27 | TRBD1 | CASSGASGGAGTEAFF | TGTGCCAGCAGTGGGGCCTCAGGGGGCGCGGGCACTGAAGCTTTCTTT
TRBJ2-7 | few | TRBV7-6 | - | CASSRSLGVSYEQYF | TGTGCCAGCAGCCGCTCTTTAGGGGTCAGCTACGAGCAGTACTTC
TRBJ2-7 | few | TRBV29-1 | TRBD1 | CSVYLGQSSYEQYF | TGCAGCGTTTACTTGGGACAGAGCTCCTACGAGCAGTACTTC
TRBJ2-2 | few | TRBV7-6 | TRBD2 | CASSSGTSFTGELFF | TGTGCCAGCAGCTCCGGGACTAGCTTTACCGGGGAGCTGTTTTTT
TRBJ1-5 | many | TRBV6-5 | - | CASTYVHRVQPQHF | TGTGCCAGCACCTACGTTCACAGGGTACAGCCCCAGCATTTT
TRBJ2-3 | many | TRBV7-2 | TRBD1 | CASSLLGQGASTQYF | TGTGCCAGCAGCCTCCTTGGACAGGGGGCTAGTACGCAGTATTTT
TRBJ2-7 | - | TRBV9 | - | CASSVEQVAAYEQYF | TGTGCCAGCAGCGTAGAACAGGTAGCGGCCTACGAGCAGTACTTC
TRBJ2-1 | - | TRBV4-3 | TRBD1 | CASSQEPGTAGEQFF | TGCGCCAGCAGCCAAGAACCCGGGACAGCTGGTGAGCAGTTCTTC
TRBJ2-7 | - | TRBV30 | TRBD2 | CAWSPRLAGAVIQQYF | TGTGCCTGGAGTCCCAGACTAGCGGGAGCCGTTATCCAGCAGTACTTC
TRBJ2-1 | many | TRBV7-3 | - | CASSPQGFSEQFF | TGTGCCAGCAGCCCCCAGGGGTTCAGTGAGCAGTTCTTC
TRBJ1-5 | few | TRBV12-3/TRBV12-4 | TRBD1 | CASSLTGGGQPQHF | TGTGCCAGCAGCCTGACAGGGGGAGGTCAGCCCCAGCATTTT
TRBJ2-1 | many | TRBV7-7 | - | CASSLNEVSYNEQFF | TGTGCTAGCAGCTTAAACGAGGTCTCGTACAATGAGCAGTTCTTC
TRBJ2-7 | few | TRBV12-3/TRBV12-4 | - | CASSLGKAYEQYF | TGTGCCAGCAGTTTAGGCAAGGCATACGAGCAGTACTTC
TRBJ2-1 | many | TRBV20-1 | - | CGGSGSYNEQFF | TGTGGGGGGTCAGGCTCCTACAATGAGCAGTTCTTC
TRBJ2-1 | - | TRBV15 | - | CATSRVSGNEQFF | TGTGCCACCAGCAGAGTTTCGGGGAATGAGCAGTTCTTC
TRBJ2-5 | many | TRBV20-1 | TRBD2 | CSASQDSGSLQETQYF | TGCAGTGCTAGCCAAGATAGCGGGAGTCTACAAGAGACCCAGTACTTC
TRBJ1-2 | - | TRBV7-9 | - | CASSSNTDGYTF | TGTGCCAGCAGCTCAAATACGGATGGCTACACCTTC
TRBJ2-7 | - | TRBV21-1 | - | CASSKANGQGIVRRYFSYEQYF | TGTGCCAGCAGCAAAGCTAATGGACAGGGGATCGTCCGACGGTATTTCTCCTACGAGCAGTACTTC
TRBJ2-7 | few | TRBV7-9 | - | CASSPSGRFSYEQYF | TGTGCCAGCAGCCCAAGCGGCCGATTCTCCTACGAGCAGTACTTC
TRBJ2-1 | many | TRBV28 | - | CASSRDGPYNEQFF | TGTGCCAGCAGCCGGGACGGACCCTACAATGAGCAGTTCTTC
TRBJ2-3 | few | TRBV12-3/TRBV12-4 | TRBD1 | CASSFKGTGGGDTQYF | TGTGCCAGCAGTTTCAAAGGGACAGGAGGTGGGGATACGCAGTATTTT
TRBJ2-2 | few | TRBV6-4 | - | CASSPNVAFTGELFF | TGTGCCAGCAGTCCCAACGTGGCTTTTACCGGGGAGCTGTTTTTT
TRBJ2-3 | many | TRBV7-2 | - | CASSLASSRSTDTQYF | TGTGCCAGCAGCTTAGCGTCCAGCCGGAGCACAGATACGCAGTATTTT
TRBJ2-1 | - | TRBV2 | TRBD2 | CASRPGLAFWVNEQFF | TGTGCCAGCAGACCCGGACTAGCTTTTTGGGTTAATGAGCAGTTCTTC
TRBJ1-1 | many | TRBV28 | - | CASSLMARAFF | TGTGCCAGCAGTTTAATGGCGCGGGCTTTCTTT
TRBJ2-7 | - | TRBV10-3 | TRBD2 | CAIGGVAGSSYEQYF | TGTGCCATCGGAGGTGTAGCGGGGTCGTCCTACGAGCAGTACTTC
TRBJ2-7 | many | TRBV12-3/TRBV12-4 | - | CASSLGGWGYEQYF | TGTGCCAGCAGTTTAGGGGGGTGGGGATACGAGCAGTACTTC
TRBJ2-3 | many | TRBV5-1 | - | CASSFREPSTDTQYF | TGCGCCAGCAGCTTCAGGGAGCCCAGCACAGATACGCAGTATTTT
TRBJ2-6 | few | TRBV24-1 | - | CATSDLKGGGANVLTF | TGTGCCACCAGTGATTTAAAAGGGGGTGGGGCCAACGTCCTGACTTTC
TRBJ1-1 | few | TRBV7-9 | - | CASSAQQKEGTEAFF | TGTGCCAGCAGCGCACAACAGAAGGAGGGCACTGAAGCTTTCTTT
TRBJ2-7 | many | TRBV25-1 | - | CASTSSYEQYF | TGTGCCAGCACCTCCTCCTACGAGCAGTACTTC
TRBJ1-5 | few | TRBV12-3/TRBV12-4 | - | CASSFSGSQPQHF | TGTGCCAGCAGTTTTTCTGGGTCACAGCCCCAGCATTTT
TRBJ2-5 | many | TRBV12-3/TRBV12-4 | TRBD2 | CASSGLVRETQYF | TGTGCCAGCAGCGGACTAGTGAGAGAGACCCAGTACTTC
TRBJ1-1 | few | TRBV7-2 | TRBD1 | CASSLLAGGNTEAFF | TGTGCCAGCTCCCTATTGGCAGGGGGGAACACTGAAGCTTTCTTT
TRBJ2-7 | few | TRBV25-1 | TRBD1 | CASSVPGQGYEQYF | TGTGCCAGCAGTGTCCCTGGACAGGGTTACGAGCAGTACTTC
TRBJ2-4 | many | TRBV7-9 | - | CASSLVGIQYF | TGTGCCAGCAGCTTAGTCGGCATTCAGTACTTC
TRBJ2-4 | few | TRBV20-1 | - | CSARVPGLRRNIQYF | TGCAGTGCTAGAGTACCAGGTCTGAGAAGGAACATTCAGTACTTC
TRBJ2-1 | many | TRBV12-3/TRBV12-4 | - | CASSLGERGGQFF | TGTGCCAGCAGTTTAGGAGAACGAGGTGGGCAGTTCTTC
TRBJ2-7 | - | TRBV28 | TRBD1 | CAGGDPGQGSTYEQYF | TGTGCCGGGGGCGATCCGGGACAGGGGAGTACCTACGAGCAGTACTTC
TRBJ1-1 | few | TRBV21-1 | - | CASSKTWPDEAFF | TGTGCCAGCAGCAAGACCTGGCCGGATGAAGCTTTCTTT
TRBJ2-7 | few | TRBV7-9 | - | CASSLAQVGYEQYF | TGTGCCAGCAGCTTAGCACAGGTGGGATACGAGCAGTACTTC
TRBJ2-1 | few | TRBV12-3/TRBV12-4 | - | CASRPLAVLAYNEQFF | TGTGCCAGCAGACCATTAGCGGTGCTAGCCTACAATGAGCAGTTCTTC
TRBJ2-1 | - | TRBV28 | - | CASFSLRGYNEQFF | TGTGCCAGCTTTAGTTTACGGGGGTACAATGAGCAGTTCTTC